This T cell receptor (beta chain) was recorded in a study of blood T cell repertoires in COVID-19. As for the study in general: COVID-19 samples from acute and convalescent phases originated in the United States, Italy and Spain.

This CDR3 spans 16 amino acids. V shed 1 base and J shed 6 bases, with 15 bases lying between them. Per germline, CDR1 SGHTA and CDR2 FQGNSA. This clone was found a few times. In terms of age and location, participants ranged from roughly 18 to 100 years and lived in under 30 US areas. Original methodology: Amplified reference gene primers provided the basis for estimating nucleated cell counts. The method was immunoSEQ multiplex PCR; TCRdb's version includes in-frame clones alone and lacks a portion of them. V and J calls and clone size are given by that table; D and trimming were obtained from the DNA. The sample lists roughly 250,000 clones; 75% to 90% were seen once.

The specimen sequenced was PBMCs or T cells enriched from blood (not recorded which). The chain carries TRBV7-2 and TRBJ2-2; D perhaps matches TRBD1 (5 bases). The TCR originated in a woman aged 40 to 50 who had been exposed to COVID-19. CDR3 sequence: CASSLVFAGFSGELFF. For the CDR3, the DNA is TGTGCCAGCAGCTTAGTGTTCGCAGGGTTTTCCGGGGAGCTGTTTTTT.